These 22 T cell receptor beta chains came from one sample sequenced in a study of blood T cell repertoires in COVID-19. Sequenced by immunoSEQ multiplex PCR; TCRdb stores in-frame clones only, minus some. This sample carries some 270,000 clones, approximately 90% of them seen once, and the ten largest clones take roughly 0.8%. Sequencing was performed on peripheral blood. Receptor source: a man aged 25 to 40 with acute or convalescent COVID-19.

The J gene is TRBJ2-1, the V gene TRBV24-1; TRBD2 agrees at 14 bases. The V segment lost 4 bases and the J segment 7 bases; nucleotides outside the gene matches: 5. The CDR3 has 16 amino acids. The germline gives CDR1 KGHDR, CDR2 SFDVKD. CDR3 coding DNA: TGTGCCACCAGTGACCGAAGACTAGCGGGGGGGAATGAGCAGTTCTTC. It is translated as CATSDRRLAGGNEQFF.

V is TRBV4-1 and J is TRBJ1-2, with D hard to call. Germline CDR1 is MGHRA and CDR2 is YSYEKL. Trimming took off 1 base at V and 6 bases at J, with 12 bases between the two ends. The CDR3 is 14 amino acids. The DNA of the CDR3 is TGCGCCAGCAGCCAAGTGTCCGGGGATCATGGCTACACCTTC. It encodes CASSQVSGDHGYTF.

The CDR3 nucleotides are TGTGCCAGCACCGAAGAGGTGGCTGCGGGCCAGCCCCAGCATTTT. It specifies CASTEEVAAGQPQHF. This chain links TRBV7-8 with TRBJ1-5; no reliable D call. With 7 bases removed from V and 7 bases from J, the gap between germline ends came to 20 bases. Per the germline V gene, CDR1 is SGHVS and CDR2 is FQNEAQ. The CDR3 has 15 residues.

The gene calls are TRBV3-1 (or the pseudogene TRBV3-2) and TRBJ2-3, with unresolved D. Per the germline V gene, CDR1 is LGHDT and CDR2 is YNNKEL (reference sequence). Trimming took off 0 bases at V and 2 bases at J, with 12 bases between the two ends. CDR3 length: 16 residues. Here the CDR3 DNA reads TGTGCCAGCAGCCAAGAATACGCCGGAGACACAGATACGCAGTATTTT. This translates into CASSQEYAGDTDTQYF.

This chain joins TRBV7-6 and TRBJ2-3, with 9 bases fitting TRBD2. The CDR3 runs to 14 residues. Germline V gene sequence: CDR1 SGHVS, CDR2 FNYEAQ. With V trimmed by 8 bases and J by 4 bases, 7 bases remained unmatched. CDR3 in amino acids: CASGGRAGADTQYF. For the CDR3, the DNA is TGTGCCAGCGGCGGGAGGGCCGGCGCAGATACGCAGTATTTT.

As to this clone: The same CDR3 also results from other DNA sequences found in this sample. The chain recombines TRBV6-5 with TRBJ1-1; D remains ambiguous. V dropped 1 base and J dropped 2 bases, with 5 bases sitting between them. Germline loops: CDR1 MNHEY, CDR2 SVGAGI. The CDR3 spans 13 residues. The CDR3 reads CASSYLGNTEAFF. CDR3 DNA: TGTGCCAGCAGTTACTTGGGCAACACTGAAGCTTTCTTT.

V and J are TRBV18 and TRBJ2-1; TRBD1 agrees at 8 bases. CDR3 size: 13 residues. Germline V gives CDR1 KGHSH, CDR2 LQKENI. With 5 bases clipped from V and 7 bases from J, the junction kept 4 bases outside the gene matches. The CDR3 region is CASSGQGMNEQFF. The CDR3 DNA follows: TGTGCCAGCTCAGGACAGGGTATGAATGAGCAGTTCTTC.

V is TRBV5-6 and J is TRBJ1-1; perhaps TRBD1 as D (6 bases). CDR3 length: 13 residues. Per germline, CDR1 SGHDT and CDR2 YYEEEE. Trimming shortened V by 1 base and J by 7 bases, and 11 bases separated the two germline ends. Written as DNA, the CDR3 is TGTGCCAGCAGCTTGCAGGGGCTTAATGAAGCTTTCTTT. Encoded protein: CASSLQGLNEAFF.

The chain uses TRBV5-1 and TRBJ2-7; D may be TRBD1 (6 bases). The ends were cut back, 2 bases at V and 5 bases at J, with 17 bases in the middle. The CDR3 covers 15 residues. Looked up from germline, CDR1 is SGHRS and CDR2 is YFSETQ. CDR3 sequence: CASSFNTGFRDEQYF. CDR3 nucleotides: TGCGCCAGCAGCTTTAATACAGGGTTTAGAGACGAGCAGTACTTC.

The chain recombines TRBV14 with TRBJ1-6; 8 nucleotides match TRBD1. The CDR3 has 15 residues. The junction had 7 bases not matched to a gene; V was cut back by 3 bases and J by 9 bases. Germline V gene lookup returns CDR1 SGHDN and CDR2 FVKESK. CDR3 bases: TGTGCCAGCAGCCAGCAGACAGGGGCTGTTTCACCCCTCCACTTT. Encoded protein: CASSQQTGAVSPLHF.

The CDR3, as DNA: TGTGCCAGCAGTTTTGCGGGTGCCCCCCTCTCCTACGAGCAGTACTTC. Amino acids: CASSFAGAPLSYEQYF. The chain joins TRBV27 to TRBJ2-7; a weak D match, TRBD2 (5 bases). This CDR3 has 16 residues. Looked up from germline, CDR1 is MNHEY and CDR2 is SMNVEV (reference sequence). V lost 3 bases, J lost 0 bases, and 15 bases lay in between.

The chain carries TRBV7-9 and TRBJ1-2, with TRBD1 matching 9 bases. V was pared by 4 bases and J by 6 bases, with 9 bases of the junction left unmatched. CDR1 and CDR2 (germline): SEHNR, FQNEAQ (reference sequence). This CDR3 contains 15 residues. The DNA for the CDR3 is TGTGCCAGCAGCTACAGGACAGGGGAGTGGGATGGCTACACCTTC. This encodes CASSYRTGEWDGYTF.

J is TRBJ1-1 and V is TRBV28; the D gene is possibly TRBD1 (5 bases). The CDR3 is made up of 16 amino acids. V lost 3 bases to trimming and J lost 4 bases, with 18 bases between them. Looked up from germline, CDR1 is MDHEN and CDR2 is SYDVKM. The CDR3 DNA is TGTGCCAGCAGTTTTTTTCAGGGCGGGATCGGCACTGAAGCTTTCTTT. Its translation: CASSFFQGGIGTEAFF.

The CDR3: CSVEDILRNYGYTF. CDR3 bases: TGCAGCGTTGAAGACATTCTACGGAACTATGGCTACACCTTC. The rearrangement uses TRBV29-1 and TRBJ1-2; D gene ambiguous. Trimming shortened V by 0 bases and J by 2 bases, and 10 bases separated the two germline ends. CDR1 SQVTM and CDR2 ANQGSEA come from the germline V gene. CDR3 length equals 14 residues.

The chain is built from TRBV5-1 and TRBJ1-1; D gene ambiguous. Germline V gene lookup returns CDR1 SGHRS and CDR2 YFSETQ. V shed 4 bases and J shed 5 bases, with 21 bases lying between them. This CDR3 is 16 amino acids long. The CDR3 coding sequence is TGCGCCAGCAGCCCAAACGCCGTCAGGTTTGAGACTGAAGCTTTCTTT. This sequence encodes CASSPNAVRFETEAFF.

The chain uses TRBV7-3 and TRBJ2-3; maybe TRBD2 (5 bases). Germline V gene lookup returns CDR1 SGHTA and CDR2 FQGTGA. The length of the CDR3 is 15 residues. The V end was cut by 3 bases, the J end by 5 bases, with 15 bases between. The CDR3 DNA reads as TGTGCCAGCAGCTTCTCTAGCACAACGGGAGATACGCAGTATTTT. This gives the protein CASSFSSTTGDTQYF.

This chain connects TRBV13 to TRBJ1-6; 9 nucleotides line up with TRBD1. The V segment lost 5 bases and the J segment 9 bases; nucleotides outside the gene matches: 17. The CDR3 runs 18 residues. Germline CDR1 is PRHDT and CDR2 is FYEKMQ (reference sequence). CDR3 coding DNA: TGTGCCAGCAGCCCTACTAAGGGCCGGGACAGGGCTTTTTCACCCCTCCACTTT. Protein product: CASSPTKGRDRAFSPLHF.

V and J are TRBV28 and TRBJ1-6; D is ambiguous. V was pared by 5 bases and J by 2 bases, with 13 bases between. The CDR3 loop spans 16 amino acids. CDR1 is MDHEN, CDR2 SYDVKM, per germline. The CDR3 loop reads CASSIGSSAYNSPLHF. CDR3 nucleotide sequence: TGTGCCAGCAGTATCGGGTCAAGCGCCTATAATTCACCCCTCCACTTT.

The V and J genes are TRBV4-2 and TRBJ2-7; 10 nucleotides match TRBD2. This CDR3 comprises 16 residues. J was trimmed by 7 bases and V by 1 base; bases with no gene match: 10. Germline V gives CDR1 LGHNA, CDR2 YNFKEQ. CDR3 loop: CASSQVSSSGSVEQYF. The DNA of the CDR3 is TGTGCCAGCAGCCAAGTTTCATCTAGCGGGAGTGTGGAGCAGTACTTC.

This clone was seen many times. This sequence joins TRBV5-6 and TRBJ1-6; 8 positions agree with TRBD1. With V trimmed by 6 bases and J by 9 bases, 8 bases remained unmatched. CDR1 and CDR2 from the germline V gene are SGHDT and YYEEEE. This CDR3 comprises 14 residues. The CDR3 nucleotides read TGTGCCAGCAACTCCCGGACAGGGCTTTCACCCCTCCACTTT. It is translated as CASNSRTGLSPLHF.

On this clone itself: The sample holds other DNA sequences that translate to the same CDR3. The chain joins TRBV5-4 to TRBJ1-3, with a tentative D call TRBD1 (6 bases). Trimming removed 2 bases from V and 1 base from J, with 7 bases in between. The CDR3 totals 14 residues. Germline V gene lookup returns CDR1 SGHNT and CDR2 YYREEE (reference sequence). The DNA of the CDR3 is TGTGCCAGCAGCTTACAGGGATCTGGAAACACCATATATTTT. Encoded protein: CASSLQGSGNTIYF.

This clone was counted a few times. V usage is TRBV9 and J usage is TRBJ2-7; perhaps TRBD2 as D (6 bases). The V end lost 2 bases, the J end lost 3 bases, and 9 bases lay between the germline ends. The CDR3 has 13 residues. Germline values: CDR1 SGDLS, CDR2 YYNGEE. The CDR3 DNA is TGTGCCAGCAGCGTGGGACTGAACTACGAGCAGTACTTC. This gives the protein CASSVGLNYEQYF.